These 23 T cell receptor beta chains were all obtained from the same sample, sequenced in a study of response to subunit inactivated influenza vaccine. TCRdb fed the RT-PCR reads into MiXCR, producing one record per CDR3 protein. The sample comprises about 160,000 distinct CDR3 sequences, about a tenth of which are singletons, and around 12% rests with the top ten. The sample here was non-naive T cells sorted from PBMCs, taken about 6 weeks after vaccination. These receptors were obtained from a man aged 50 or older who received an inactivated influenza vaccine.

The chain recombines TRBV29-1 with TRBJ2-1; 9 bases agree with TRBD1. Germline V lookup: CDR1 SQVTM, CDR2 ANQGSEA. Trimming cost V 7 bases and J 4 bases; bases outside gene matches: 8. The CDR3 consists of 14 residues. The CDR3 nucleotides read TGCAGCGGCAACAGGGGGCGCAGGTACAATGAGCAGTTCTTC. Translated, it gives CSGNRGRRYNEQFF.

The gene calls are TRBV12-3 or TRBV12-4 and TRBJ2-1; TRBD1 matches 8 bases. This CDR3 region has 15 residues. J gave up 6 bases and V 4 bases, and 8 bases lay outside the gene matches. The DNA of the CDR3 is TGTGCCAGCAGTTCTAGGGCAGGGACAGGCAATGAGCAGTTCTTC. Its translation: CASSSRAGTGNEQFF.

V and J are TRBV20-1 and TRBJ2-7; 7 bases align to TRBD1. The CDR3 loop spans 13 amino acids. CDR1 and CDR2 (germline): DFQATT, SNEGSKA (reference sequence). The V and J ends lost 4 bases and 4 bases, in that order; junction bases with no gene match: 7. The CDR3 region is CSATNRGSYEQYF. The CDR3 nucleotides read TGCAGTGCTACCAACAGGGGCTCTTACGAGCAGTACTTC.

In its sample, this clonotype was seen a few times. The gene calls are TRBV20-1 and TRBJ1-3; a possible D gene is TRBD1 (5 bases). Germline CDR1 is DFQATT and CDR2 is SNEGSKA (reference sequence). The CDR3 totals 13 residues. V gave up 2 bases and J gave up 2 bases, with 7 bases separating them. CDR3 sequence (DNA): TGCAGTGCTAGACAGGGCCCTGGAAACACCATATATTTT. Translating it yields CSARQGPGNTIYF.

This clonotype was seen ten or more times. J is TRBJ1-5 and V is TRBV24-1; 10 bases align to TRBD1. The J segment lost 0 bases and the V segment lost 4 bases, leaving 11 bases of the junction unmatched. The CDR3 loop spans 19 amino acids. Germline-derived CDR1 and CDR2 are KGHDR and SFDVKD. CDR3 region: CATSDSGTGALYSNQPQHF. CDR3 nucleotides: TGTGCCACCAGTGACTCCGGGACAGGGGCCCTTTATAGCAATCAGCCCCAGCATTTT.

The V gene is TRBV12-3 or TRBV12-4, the J gene TRBJ2-1; 12 bases line up with TRBD2. V lost 6 bases and J lost 7; bases outside the gene matches: 10. CDR3 size: 16 residues. The CDR3 nucleotides are TGTGCCAGCAGCCGAGCGACTAGCGGGAGACCGAATGAGCAGTTCTTC. It is translated as CASSRATSGRPNEQFF.

The table lists this clonotype with a few counts. J is TRBJ1-5 and V is TRBV7-9, with 10 bases lining up with TRBD1. The CDR3 runs 15 residues. The ends lost 1 base at V and 6 bases at J; junction bases unmatched: 3. Germline-derived CDR1 and CDR2 are SEHNR and FQNEAQ (reference sequence). CDR3 sequence: CASSLGQGAFQPQHF. The CDR3 DNA follows: TGTGCCAGCAGCTTAGGACAGGGGGCGTTTCAGCCCCAGCATTTT.

The CDR3 DNA reads as TGTGCCACCACCCCCGACCGGAGATCACAATATCGCACAGATACGCAGTATTTT. This gives the protein CATTPDRRSQYRTDTQYF. The chain has TRBV6-2 or TRBV6-3 and TRBJ2-3; D not resolved. CDR1 is MNHEY and CDR2 is SVGEGT in the germline V gene. Trimming took 10 bases from V and 1 from J, leaving 27 bases between them. There are 18 residues in the CDR3.

The rearrangement links TRBV15 to TRBJ2-5; D is perhaps TRBD1 or TRBD2 (5 bases each). V lost 5 bases, J lost 3 bases, and 19 bases lay in between. Germline CDR1 and CDR2: LNHNV and YYDKDF (reference sequence). The CDR3 is made up of 16 amino acids. The chain's CDR3 is CATSARRGEGKETQYF. The DNA of the CDR3 is TGTGCCACCAGCGCCCGTCGAGGGGAAGGTAAAGAGACCCAGTACTTC.

The chain carries TRBV27 and TRBJ2-5; 7 bases match TRBD1. The germline V gene encodes CDR1 MNHEY and CDR2 SMNVEV (reference sequence). Losses at the gene ends were 6 bases for V and 4 bases for J; bases not matched to a gene: 2. This CDR3 region has 12 residues. This CDR3 reads CASRRTGETQYF. The CDR3 DNA follows: TGTGCCAGCAGACGGACAGGAGAGACCCAGTACTTC.

This chain joins TRBV12-3 or TRBV12-4 and TRBJ2-2; 13 bases are a match to TRBD2. The CDR3 contains 15 residues. V shed 5 bases, J shed 6 bases, and the junction held 3 bases outside the gene matches. CDR3 region: CASSGGLAGSGELFF. As DNA, the CDR3 is TGTGCCAGCAGTGGGGGACTAGCGGGGTCCGGGGAGCTGTTTTTT.

This rearrangement joins TRBV28 to TRBJ2-1, with 12 bases that match TRBD2. V lost 3 bases and J lost 8; bases outside the gene matches: 5. This CDR3 is built from 15 residues. The germline gives CDR1 MDHEN, CDR2 SYDVKM. The CDR3 nucleotides are TGTGCCAGCAGTTTTCCTAGCGGGGGGGTGGATGAGCAGTTCTTC. This gives the protein CASSFPSGGVDEQFF.

The rearrangement joins TRBV3-1 to TRBJ1-4; possible D gene TRBD1, 5 bases. The CDR3 consists of 15 residues. Trimming took off 4 bases at V and 3 bases at J, with 12 bases between the two ends. The germline V gene encodes CDR1 LGHDT and CDR2 YNNKEL (reference sequence). CDR3 in DNA: TGTGCCAGCAGCCCCTCGGGACCGTCTAATGAAAAACTGTTTTTT. Translated, it gives CASSPSGPSNEKLFF.

This clonotype was seen more than once but under ten times. The chain couples TRBV20-1 to TRBJ2-1; 12 bases map to TRBD2. V shed 5 bases and J 7 bases; nucleotides not matched to a gene: 6. The germline V gene encodes CDR1 DFQATT and CDR2 SNEGSKA (reference sequence). This CDR3 has 14 residues. In DNA, the CDR3 is TGCAGTGCTCCGACTAGCGGGAGACTGAATGAGCAGTTCTTC. Translation gives CSAPTSGRLNEQFF.

Regarding this clonotype: A much larger clone is a single base away; this may be a read error. The V and J genes are TRBV6-2 or TRBV6-3 and TRBJ2-5; 8 nucleotides align to TRBD2. This CDR3 comprises 15 residues. CDR1 is MNHEY, CDR2 SVGEGT, per germline. CDR3 region: CASQGGGRSRETLYF. In nucleotides, the CDR3 is TGTGCCAGCCAAGGCGGGGGGCGTAGCCGAGAGACCCTGTACTTC.

V gene TRBV14 combines with J gene TRBJ2-5; 9 bases agree with TRBD1. The CDR3 runs to 17 residues. The germline V gene encodes CDR1 SGHDN and CDR2 FVKESK. Trimming at V came to 0 bases and at J to 5 bases, leaving 10 bases not matched to a gene. DNA for the CDR3: TGTGCCAGCAGCCAAGATCGTCCCGGGACAGGGCGGGAGACCCAGTACTTC. Translating it yields CASSQDRPGTGRETQYF.

This clonotype was picked up many times. V gene TRBV6-5 combines with J gene TRBJ1-3, with TRBD1 as a possible D gene (5 bases). The CDR3 is 14 amino acids. Germline values: CDR1 MNHEY, CDR2 SVGAGI. V lost 5 bases and J lost 4, with 12 bases in between. CDR3 region: CASSNGAEGNTIYF. The CDR3 nucleotides are TGTGCCAGCAGTAACGGGGCTGAAGGAAACACCATATATTTT.

The sample holds a few counts of this clonotype. This rearrangement joins TRBV12-3 or TRBV12-4 to TRBJ2-7; TRBD1 aligns across 8 bases. This CDR3 comprises 13 residues. The V gene end was trimmed by 6 bases and the J gene end by 6 bases; junction bases not matched to a gene: 7. The CDR3 here is CASSKTTGVEQYF. DNA of the CDR3: TGTGCCAGCAGCAAAACGACAGGGGTCGAGCAGTACTTC.

This clonotype was recorded a few times. The rearrangement joins TRBV6-2 or TRBV6-3 to TRBJ2-2; possibly TRBD2 for D (5 bases). CDR3 length: 15 amino acids. In germline, CDR1 is MNHEY, CDR2 SVGEGT. V was clipped by 5 bases and J by 4 bases, with 14 bases between them. CDR3 region: CASSGLDPTTGELFF. CDR3 bases: TGTGCCAGCAGTGGACTCGACCCAACCACCGGGGAGCTGTTTTTT.

This clonotype was counted ten times or more. The J gene is TRBJ2-1, the V gene TRBV2; 9 nucleotides agree with TRBD1. Trimming cost V 1 base and J 5 bases; bases outside gene matches: 3. The CDR3 totals 15 residues. Germline CDR1 reads SNHLY; CDR2 reads FYNNEI. The CDR3 nucleotides are TGTGCCAGCAGTGAAGGGACAGGGGTTCACAATGAGCAGTTCTTC. This translates into CASSEGTGVHNEQFF.

In this sample, this clonotype turned up many times. This chain links TRBV7-3 with TRBJ2-2, with D possibly matching TRBD1 (5 bases). The V end was cut by 5 bases, the J end by 6 bases, with 13 bases between. Germline assignment: CDR1 SGHTA and CDR2 FQGTGA. This CDR3 contains 14 residues. CDR3 bases: TGTGCCAGCAGCATCACTCCAGGGTCCGGGGAGCTGTTTTTT. Residues: CASSITPGSGELFF.

This clonotype was counted between two and nine times. The chain carries TRBV15 and TRBJ2-7; 12 bases align to TRBD2. Germline V gives CDR1 LNHNV, CDR2 YYDKDF (reference sequence). The CDR3 runs to 14 residues. V shed 2 bases, J shed 5 bases, and the junction held 1 base outside the gene matches. The chain's CDR3 is CATSRRLAGDEQYF. The CDR3 DNA reads TGTGCCACCAGCAGACGACTAGCGGGGGACGAGCAGTACTTC.

This clonotype was counted ten times or more. This chain connects TRBV25-1 to TRBJ1-2; 9 nucleotides line up with TRBD1. The CDR3 covers 14 residues. J was trimmed by 6 bases and V by 1 base; bases with no gene match: 3. CDR1 is MGHDK and CDR2 is SYGVNS in the germline V gene. The CDR3 DNA is TGTGCCAGCAGTGAATCCGGGACAGGGAATGGCTACACCTTC. Its protein is CASSESGTGNGYTF.